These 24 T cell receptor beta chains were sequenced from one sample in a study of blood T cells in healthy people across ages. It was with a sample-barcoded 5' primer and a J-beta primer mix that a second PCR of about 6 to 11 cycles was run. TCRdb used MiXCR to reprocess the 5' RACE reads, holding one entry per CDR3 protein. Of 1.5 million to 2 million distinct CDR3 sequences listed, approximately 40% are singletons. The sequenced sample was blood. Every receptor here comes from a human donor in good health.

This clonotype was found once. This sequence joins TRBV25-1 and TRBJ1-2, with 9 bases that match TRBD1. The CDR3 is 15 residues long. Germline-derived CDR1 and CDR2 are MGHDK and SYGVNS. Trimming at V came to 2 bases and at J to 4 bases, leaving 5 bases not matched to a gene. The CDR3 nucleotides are TGTGCCAGCAGTGAAGGGACAGGGTTGTGCTATGGCTACACCTTC. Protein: CASSEGTGLCYGYTF.

Written as DNA, the CDR3 is TGTGCCAGCAGCACCGGACCGAGTCCTTATCAGCCCCAGCATTTT. As protein: CASSTGPSPYQPQHF. This sequence joins TRBV12-3 or TRBV12-4 and TRBJ1-5; D is undetermined. Deletions cut 6 bases from V and 5 bases from J, with 17 bases between. This CDR3 contains 15 residues.

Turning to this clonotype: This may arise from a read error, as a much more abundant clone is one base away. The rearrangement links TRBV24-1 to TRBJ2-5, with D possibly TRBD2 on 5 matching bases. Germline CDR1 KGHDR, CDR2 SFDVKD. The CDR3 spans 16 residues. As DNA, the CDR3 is TGTACCACCAGTGATTTGGCCTCGGGATCTCAAGAGACCCAGTACTTC. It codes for CTTSDLASGSQETQYF.

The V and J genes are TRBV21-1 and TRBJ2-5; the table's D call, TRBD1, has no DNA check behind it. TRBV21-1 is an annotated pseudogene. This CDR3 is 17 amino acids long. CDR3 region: CASSKGIRTGDFYEQYF. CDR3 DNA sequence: TGTGCCAGCAGCAAAGGAATAAGGACAGGGGATTTTTATGAGCAGTACTTC.

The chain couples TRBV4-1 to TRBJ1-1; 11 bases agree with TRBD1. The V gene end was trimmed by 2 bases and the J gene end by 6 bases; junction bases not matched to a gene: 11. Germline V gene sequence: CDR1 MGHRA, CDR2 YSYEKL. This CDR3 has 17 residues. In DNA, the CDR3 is TGCGCCAGCAGCCAATACGGACCCCGGGGACAGGGGGCTGAAGCTTTCTTT. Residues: CASSQYGPRGQGAEAFF.

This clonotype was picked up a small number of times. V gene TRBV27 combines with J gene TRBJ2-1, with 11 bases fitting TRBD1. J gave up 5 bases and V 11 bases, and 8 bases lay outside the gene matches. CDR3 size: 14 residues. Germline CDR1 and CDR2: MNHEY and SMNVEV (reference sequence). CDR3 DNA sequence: TGTGCCGGAAACTCGGGACAGGGGGACAATGAGCAGTTCTTC. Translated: CAGNSGQGDNEQFF.

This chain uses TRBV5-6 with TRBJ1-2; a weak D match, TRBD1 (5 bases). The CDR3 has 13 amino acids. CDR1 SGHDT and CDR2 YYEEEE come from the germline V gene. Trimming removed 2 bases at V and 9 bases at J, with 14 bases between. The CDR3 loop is CASSLSGARSYTF. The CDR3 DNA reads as TGTGCCAGCAGCTTAAGTGGGGCCCGGAGCTACACCTTC.

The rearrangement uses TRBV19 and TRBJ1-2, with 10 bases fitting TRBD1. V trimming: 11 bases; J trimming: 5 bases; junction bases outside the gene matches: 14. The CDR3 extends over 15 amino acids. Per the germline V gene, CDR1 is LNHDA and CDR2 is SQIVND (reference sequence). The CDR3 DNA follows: TGTGCCGGTGGAGACCCGGGACAGGGGAAATATGGCTACACCTTC. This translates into CAGGDPGQGKYGYTF.

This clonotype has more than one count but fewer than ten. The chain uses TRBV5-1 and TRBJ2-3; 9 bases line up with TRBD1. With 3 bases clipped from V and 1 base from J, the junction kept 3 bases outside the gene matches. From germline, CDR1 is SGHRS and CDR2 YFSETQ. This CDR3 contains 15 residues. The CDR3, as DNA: TGCGCCAGCAGCTACAGGGGGCGAGGCACAGATACGCAGTATTTT. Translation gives CASSYRGRGTDTQYF.

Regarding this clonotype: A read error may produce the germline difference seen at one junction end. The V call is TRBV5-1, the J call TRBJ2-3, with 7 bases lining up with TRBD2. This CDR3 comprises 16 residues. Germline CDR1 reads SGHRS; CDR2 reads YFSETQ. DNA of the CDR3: TGCGCCTGCAGCTTGGCTAGCGGATCTTTTATGGATACGCAGTATTTT. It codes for CACSLASGSFMDTQYF. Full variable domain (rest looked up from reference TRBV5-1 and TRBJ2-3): KAGVTQTPRYLIKTRGQQVTLSCSPISGHRSVSWYQQTPGQGLQFLFEYFSETQRNKGNFPGRFSGRQFSNSRSEMNVSTLELGDSALYLCACSLASGSFMDTQYFGPGTRLTVL.

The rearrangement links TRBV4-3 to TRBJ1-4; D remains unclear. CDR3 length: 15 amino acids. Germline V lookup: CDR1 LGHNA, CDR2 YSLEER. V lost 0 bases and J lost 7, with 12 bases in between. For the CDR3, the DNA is TGCGCCAGCAGCCAAGATCTTGGGGTGGGTGAAAAACTGTTTTTT. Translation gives CASSQDLGVGEKLFF.

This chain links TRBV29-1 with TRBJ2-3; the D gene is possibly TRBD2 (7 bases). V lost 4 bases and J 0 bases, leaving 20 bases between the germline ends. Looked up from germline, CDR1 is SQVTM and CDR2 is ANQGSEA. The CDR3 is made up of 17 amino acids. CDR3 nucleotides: TGCAGCGTTGTTCGTGGCGGGGGCGAGACTAGCACAGATACGCAGTATTTT. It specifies CSVVRGGGETSTDTQYF.

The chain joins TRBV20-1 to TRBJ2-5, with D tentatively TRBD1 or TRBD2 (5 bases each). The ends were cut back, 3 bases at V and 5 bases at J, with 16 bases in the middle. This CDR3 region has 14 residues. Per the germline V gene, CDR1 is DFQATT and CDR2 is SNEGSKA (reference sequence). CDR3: CSASRQIGEETQYF. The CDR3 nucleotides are TGCAGTGCTAGTCGACAGATTGGGGAGGAGACCCAGTACTTC.

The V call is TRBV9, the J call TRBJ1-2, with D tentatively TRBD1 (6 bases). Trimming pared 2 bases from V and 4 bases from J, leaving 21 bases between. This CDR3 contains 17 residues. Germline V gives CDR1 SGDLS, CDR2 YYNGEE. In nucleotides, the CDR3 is TGTGCCAGCAGCGTTCAAGGGGGAGGCGGTGGTTTCTATGGCTACACCTTC. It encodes CASSVQGGGGGFYGYTF.

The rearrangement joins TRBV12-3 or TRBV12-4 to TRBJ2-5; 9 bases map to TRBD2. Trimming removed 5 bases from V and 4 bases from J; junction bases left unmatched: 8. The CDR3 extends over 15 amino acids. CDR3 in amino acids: CASSIPAGGLETQYF. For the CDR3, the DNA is TGTGCCAGCAGTATACCAGCGGGGGGCCTAGAGACCCAGTACTTC.

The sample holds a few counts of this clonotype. CDR3 protein: CASSFNRLDNEQFF. The CDR3 coding sequence is TGTGCCAGCAGCTTTAATCGGTTGGACAATGAGCAGTTCTTC. The rearrangement joins TRBV7-9 to TRBJ2-1; D gene ambiguous. CDR3 size: 14 residues. Between the trimmed V and J ends, which lost 3 bases and 5 bases, there was a span of 11 bases. Germline assignment: CDR1 SEHNR and CDR2 FQNEAQ (reference sequence). Using reference TRBV7-9 and TRBJ2-1 for the parts outside the CDR3, the full variable domain is DTGVSQNPRHKITKRGQNVTFRCDPISEHNRLYWYRQTLGQGPEFLTYFQNEAQLEKSRLLSDRFSAERPKGSFSTLEIQRTEQGDSAMYLCASSFNRLDNEQFFGPGTRLTVL.

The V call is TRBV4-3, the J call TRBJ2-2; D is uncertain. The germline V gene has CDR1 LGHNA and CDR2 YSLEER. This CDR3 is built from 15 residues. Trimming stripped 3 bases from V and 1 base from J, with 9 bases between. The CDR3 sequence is CASSHETQNTGELFF. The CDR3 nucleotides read TGCGCCAGCAGCCATGAAACACAGAACACCGGGGAGCTGTTTTTT.

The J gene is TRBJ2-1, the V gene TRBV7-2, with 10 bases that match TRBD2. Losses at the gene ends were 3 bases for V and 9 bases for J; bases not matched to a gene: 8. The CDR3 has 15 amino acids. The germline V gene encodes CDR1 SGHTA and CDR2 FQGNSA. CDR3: CASSFGSGGSTEQFF. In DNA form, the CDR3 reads TGTGCCAGCAGCTTTGGTAGCGGGGGGTCCACTGAGCAGTTCTTC.

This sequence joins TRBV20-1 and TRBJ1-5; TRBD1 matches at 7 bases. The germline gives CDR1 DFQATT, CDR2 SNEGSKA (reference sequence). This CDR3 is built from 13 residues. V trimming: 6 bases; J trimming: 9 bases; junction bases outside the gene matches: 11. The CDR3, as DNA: TGCAGTGCGGGTAGACAGGGTGGTTGGCCCCAGCATTTT. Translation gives CSAGRQGGWPQHF.

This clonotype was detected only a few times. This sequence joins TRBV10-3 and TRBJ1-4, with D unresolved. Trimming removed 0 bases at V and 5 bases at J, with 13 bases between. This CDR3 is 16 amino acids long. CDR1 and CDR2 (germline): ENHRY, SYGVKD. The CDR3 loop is CAISESYGQPNEKLFF. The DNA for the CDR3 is TGTGCCATCAGTGAGTCGTATGGGCAGCCCAATGAAAAACTGTTTTTT.

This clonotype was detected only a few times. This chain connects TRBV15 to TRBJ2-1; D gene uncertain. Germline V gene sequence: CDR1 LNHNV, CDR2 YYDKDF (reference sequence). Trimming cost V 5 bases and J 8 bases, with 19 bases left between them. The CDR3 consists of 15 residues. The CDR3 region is CATSPRPRTTDEQFF. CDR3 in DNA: TGTGCCACCAGCCCTCGCCCGAGGACGACGGATGAGCAGTTCTTC.

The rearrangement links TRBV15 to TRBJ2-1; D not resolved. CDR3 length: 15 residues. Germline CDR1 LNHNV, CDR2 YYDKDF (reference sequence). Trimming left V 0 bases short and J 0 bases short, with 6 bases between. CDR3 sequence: CATSRDSASYNEQFF. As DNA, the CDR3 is TGTGCCACCAGCAGAGATTCGGCCTCCTACAATGAGCAGTTCTTC.

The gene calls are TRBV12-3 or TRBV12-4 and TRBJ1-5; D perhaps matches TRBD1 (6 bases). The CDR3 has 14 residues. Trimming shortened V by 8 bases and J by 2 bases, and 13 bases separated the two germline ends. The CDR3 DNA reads TGTGCCAGCTGCTTACAGGGTCGCAATCAGCCCCAGCATTTT. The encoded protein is CASCLQGRNQPQHF.

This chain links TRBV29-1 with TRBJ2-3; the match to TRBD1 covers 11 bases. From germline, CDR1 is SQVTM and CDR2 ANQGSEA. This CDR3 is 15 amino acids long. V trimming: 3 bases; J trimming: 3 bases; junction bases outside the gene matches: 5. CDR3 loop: CSVERGTGGTDTQYF. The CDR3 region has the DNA TGCAGCGTTGAGCGTGGGACAGGGGGAACAGATACGCAGTATTTT.